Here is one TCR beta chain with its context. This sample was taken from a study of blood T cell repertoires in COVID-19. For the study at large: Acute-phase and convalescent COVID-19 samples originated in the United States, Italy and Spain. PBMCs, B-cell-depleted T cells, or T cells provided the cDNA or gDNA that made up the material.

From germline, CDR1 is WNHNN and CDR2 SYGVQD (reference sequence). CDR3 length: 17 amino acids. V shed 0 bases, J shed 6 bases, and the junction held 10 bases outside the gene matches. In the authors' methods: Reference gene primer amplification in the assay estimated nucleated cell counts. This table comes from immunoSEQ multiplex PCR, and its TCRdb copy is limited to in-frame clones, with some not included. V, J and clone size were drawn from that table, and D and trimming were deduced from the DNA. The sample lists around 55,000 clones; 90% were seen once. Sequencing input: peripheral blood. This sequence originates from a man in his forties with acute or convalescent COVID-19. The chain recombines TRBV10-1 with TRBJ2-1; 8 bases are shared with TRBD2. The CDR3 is CASSESNGGTSSNEQFF. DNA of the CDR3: TGCGCCAGCAGTGAGTCGAATGGCGGGACTAGTTCCAATGAGCAGTTCTTC.